Following are 7 T cell receptor beta chains from one sample sequenced in a study of post-analysis software for immune sequencing data. Study-wide results and limits: There were five or six TRBV segments more frequent in patients than controls, and TRBV5-6, TRBV5-1 and TRBV20-1 were among them.

No antigens are known for them. The TCR beta cDNA libraries contained unique molecular identifiers. MiXCR, run by TCRdb on the PCR reads, gives a single entry per CDR3 protein. Of fewer than 850,000 distinct CDR3 sequences detected, 25% to 30% appear once; the ten largest clones hold roughly 0.54%. Material: blood. Every receptor here comes from a girl between 10 and 17 years old with multiple sclerosis.

This chain joins TRBV19 and TRBJ2-7; 8 bases align to TRBD2. The germline V gene has CDR1 LNHDA and CDR2 SQIVND (reference sequence). The CDR3 runs 14 residues. V lost 5 bases and J lost 2; bases outside the gene matches: 5. In nucleotides, the CDR3 is TGTGCCAGTAGTGAGAGCGGGGGTGCCTACGAGCAGTACTTC. The encoded protein is CASSESGGAYEQYF.

V usage is TRBV24-1 and J usage is TRBJ2-3; D gene uncertain. V was shortened by 7 bases and J by 0 bases, with 10 bases between the two germline ends. The germline V gene encodes CDR1 KGHDR and CDR2 SFDVKD. The CDR3 contains 14 residues. CDR3 amino acids: CATSLTASTDTQYF. For the CDR3, the DNA is TGTGCCACCAGCCTTACAGCGAGCACAGATACGCAGTATTTT.

The CDR3 is CSVFSGGETQYF. In DNA form, the CDR3 reads TGCAGCGTTTTTTCAGGGGGAGAGACCCAGTACTTC. The gene calls are TRBV29-1 and TRBJ2-7; 7 positions match TRBD1. The J call may not be correct, given that the DNA end is closer to TRBJ2-5. Germline CDR1 and CDR2: SQVTM and ANQGSEA. The CDR3 spans 12 residues.

This clonotype was seen ten or more times. The chain combines TRBV7-9 with TRBJ2-5, with a possible D match to TRBD2 (6 bases). V was pared by 0 bases and J by 0 bases, with 11 bases between. The CDR3 has 16 amino acids. Germline V gives CDR1 SEHNR, CDR2 FQNEAQ (reference sequence). In DNA form, the CDR3 reads TGTGCCAGCAGCTTAGCGCGAGGAGGGTACCAAGAGACCCAGTACTTC. Protein: CASSLARGGYQETQYF.

The chain links TRBV3-1 to TRBJ2-5, with 10 bases lining up with TRBD2. This CDR3 spans 16 amino acids. CDR1 is LGHDT and CDR2 is YNNKEL in the germline V gene (reference sequence). V trimming: 3 bases; J trimming: 1 base; junction bases outside the gene matches: 5. CDR3 loop: CASSHRTSGLQETQYF. The CDR3 DNA sequence: TGTGCCAGCAGCCACCGGACTAGCGGTCTCCAAGAGACCCAGTACTTC.

The chain joins TRBV24-1 to TRBJ2-3, with 13 bases fitting TRBD2. From germline, CDR1 is KGHDR and CDR2 SFDVKD. Unmatched junction bases numbered 3, after V lost 0 bases and J lost 1 base. The CDR3 extends over 18 amino acids. CDR3 protein: CATSDLGGTSGGTDTQYF. The DNA for the CDR3 is TGTGCCACCAGTGATTTGGGGGGGACTAGCGGGGGCACAGATACGCAGTATTTT.

The V gene is TRBV20-1, the J gene TRBJ1-2, with D maybe TRBD1 (6 bases). The germline V and J ends were trimmed by 6 bases and 2 bases, with 19 bases remaining between them. The length of the CDR3 is 15 residues. CDR1 is DFQATT and CDR2 is SNEGSKA in the germline V gene (reference sequence). CDR3 region: CSATRQALKNYGYTF. DNA for the CDR3: TGCAGTGCCACCAGACAGGCCCTTAAGAACTATGGCTACACCTTC.